This entry lists 8 T cell receptor beta chains sequenced from one sample in a study of T cell repertoires in cytomegalovirus infection. From the reads, TCRdb called clonotypes with MiXCR, one entry per CDR3 protein. The table has more than 250,000 distinct CDR3 sequences, 20% to 25% seen once. These receptors are not linked to any known antigen. The sequences come from cultured PBMCs, collected from culture after CMV antigen stimulation. The receptors derive from a human donor in good health (CMV status not recorded). Some clones in this sample may be carry-over from other donors' samples.

V and J are TRBV14 and TRBJ1-6, with a possible D match to TRBD1 (6 bases). V lost 2 bases and J 7 bases, leaving 12 bases between the germline ends. Germline CDR1 reads SGHDN; CDR2 reads FVKESK. The CDR3 is made up of 15 amino acids. The CDR3 nucleotides read TGTGCCAGCAGCCAAACAGGGAGTTGGAATTCACCCCTCCACTTT. It codes for CASSQTGSWNSPLHF.

V is TRBV12-3 or TRBV12-4 and J is TRBJ1-6, with D unresolved. Trimming stripped 7 bases from V and 7 bases from J, with 8 bases between. The CDR3 has 12 residues. The CDR3 loop is CASNQLNSPLHF. In DNA form, the CDR3 reads TGTGCCAGCAACCAACTAAATTCACCCCTCCACTTT.

V and J are TRBV9 and TRBJ2-3, with 7 bases lining up with TRBD2. Unmatched junction bases numbered 13, after V lost 4 bases and J lost 5 bases. Germline V lookup: CDR1 SGDLS, CDR2 YYNGEE. The CDR3 runs 16 residues. Here the CDR3 reads CASSPRLASDQDTQYF. For the CDR3, the DNA is TGTGCCAGCAGCCCCCGACTAGCCTCAGACCAAGATACGCAGTATTTT.

Only a few counts were recorded for this clonotype. The rearrangement joins TRBV20-1 to TRBJ2-1; the match to TRBD1 covers 8 bases. The CDR3 consists of 15 residues. Per the germline V gene, CDR1 is DFQATT and CDR2 is SNEGSKA (reference sequence). Losses at the gene ends were 0 bases for V and 7 bases for J; bases not matched to a gene: 8. In DNA, the CDR3 is TGCAGTGCTAGAGACATGGGACAGGCGGGGAATGAGCAGTTCTTC. It is translated as CSARDMGQAGNEQFF.

The chain couples TRBV7-9 to TRBJ1-1, with TRBD1 identical over 8 bases. Germline V lookup: CDR1 SEHNR, CDR2 FQNEAQ (reference sequence). The CDR3 is 15 amino acids. The junction had 5 bases not matched to a gene; V was cut back by 5 bases and J by 0 bases. CDR3 in amino acids: CASSPGDRLNTEAFF. The CDR3 nucleotides read TGTGCCAGCAGCCCTGGGGACAGGCTGAACACTGAAGCTTTCTTT.

This clonotype was picked up a small number of times. V and J are TRBV7-9 and TRBJ2-1, with 7 bases fitting TRBD2. The germline gives CDR1 SEHNR, CDR2 FQNEAQ (reference sequence). The CDR3 is 16 amino acids. J lost 3 bases, V lost 2 bases, and 7 bases had no gene match. The CDR3 DNA sequence: TGTGCCAGCAGCTTACGGGGCGGGAGCGGCTACAATGAGCAGTTCTTC. It encodes CASSLRGGSGYNEQFF. Complete variable domain (other parts from reference TRBV7-9 and TRBJ2-1): DTGVSQNPRHKITKRGQNVTFRCDPISEHNRLYWYRQTLGQGPEFLTYFQNEAQLEKSRLLSDRFSAERPKGSFSTLEIQRTEQGDSAMYLCASSLRGGSGYNEQFFGPGTRLTVL.

In this sample, this clonotype turned up many times. The chain recombines TRBV7-2 with TRBJ1-5; weak D call: TRBD1 (6 bases). Germline CDR1 is SGHTA and CDR2 is FQGNSA. CDR3 length: 13 amino acids. V gave up 2 bases and J gave up 10 bases, with 12 bases separating them. The CDR3: CASSLNRESPQHF. The CDR3 DNA is TGTGCCAGCAGCTTAAACAGGGAGAGTCCCCAGCATTTT.

This clonotype has only a few counts. The rearrangement links TRBV6-5 to TRBJ2-4; the D gene is possibly TRBD2 (7 bases). Germline V gives CDR1 MNHEY, CDR2 SVGAGI. V was pared by 0 bases and J by 7 bases, with 16 bases between. The CDR3 is 16 amino acids. CDR3: CASSYSTGGGLNIQYF. DNA of the CDR3: TGTGCCAGCAGTTACTCGACAGGCGGGGGACTCAACATTCAGTACTTC.